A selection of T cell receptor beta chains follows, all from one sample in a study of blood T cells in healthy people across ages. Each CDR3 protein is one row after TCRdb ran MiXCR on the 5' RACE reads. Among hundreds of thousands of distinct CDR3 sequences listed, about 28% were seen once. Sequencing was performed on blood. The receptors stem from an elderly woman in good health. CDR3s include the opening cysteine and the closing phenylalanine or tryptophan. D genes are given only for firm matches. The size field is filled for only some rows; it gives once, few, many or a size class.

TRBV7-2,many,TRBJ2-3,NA,TGTGCCAGCAGCTTAGCTCTGGGGACGCAGTATTTT,CASSLALGTQYF
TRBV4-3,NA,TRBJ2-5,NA,TGCGCCAGCAGCCAAGTGACCGCGAGTGGGACCAATGAGCAGTACTTC,CASSQVTASGTNEQYF
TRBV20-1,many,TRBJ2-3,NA,TGCAGTGCTAGAGTACAGGGAAATACAGATACGCAGTATTTT,CSARVQGNTDTQYF
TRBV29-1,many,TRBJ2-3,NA,TGCAGCGTAAAACAGGGATTCCAATTGGGTACGCAGTATTTT,CSVKQGFQLGTQYF
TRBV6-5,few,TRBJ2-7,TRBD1,TGTGCCGGCAGCCTCACAGGGGGGACCTACGAGCAGTACTTC,CAGSLTGGTYEQYF
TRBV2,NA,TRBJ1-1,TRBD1,TGTGCCAGCAGTGAACTTGGGACAGGAGGTGCTGAAGCTTTCTTT,CASSELGTGGAEAFF
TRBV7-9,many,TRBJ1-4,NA,TGTGCCAGTACCACCTGGCAGTCTAATGAAAAACTGTTTTTT,CASTTWQSNEKLFF
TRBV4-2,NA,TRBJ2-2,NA,TGTGCCAGCAGCCAAGATCACAGAACCGGAGGGACCGGGGAGCTGTTTTTT,CASSQDHRTGGTGELFF
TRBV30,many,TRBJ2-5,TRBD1,TGTGCCTGGAGTGTAGGGGACAGGGATCAAGAGACCCAGTACTTC,CAWSVGDRDQETQYF
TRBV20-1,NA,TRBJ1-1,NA,TGCGGTGCCAGTGGTGGGGCATTAGGCACTGAAGCTTTCTTT,CGASGGALGTEAFF
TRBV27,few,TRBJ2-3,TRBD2,TGTGCCAGCAGTGGGCGCCTAGCGGGAGGGAGAAATACGCAGTATTTT,CASSGRLAGGRNTQYF
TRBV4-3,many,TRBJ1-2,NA,TGCGCCAGCAGCCAAAGAATCAGGAACTATGGCTACACCTTC,CASSQRIRNYGYTF
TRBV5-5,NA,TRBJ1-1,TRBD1,TGTGCCAGCAGCTGGGGACAGACGAACATTGAAGCTTTCTTT,CASSWGQTNIEAFF
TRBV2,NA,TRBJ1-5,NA,TGTGCCAGCAGTGCGGGCAGGTCGATTCCCACAGCCCAGCATTTT,CASSAGRSIPTAQHF
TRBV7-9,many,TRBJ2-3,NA,TGTGCCAGCAGCCCCACCTTCCGGGGTCAAGCAGATACGCAGTATTTT,CASSPTFRGQADTQYF
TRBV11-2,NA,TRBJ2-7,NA,TGTGCCAGCAACCAAAGGCTTCCCTCCTACGAGCAGTACTTC,CASNQRLPSYEQYF
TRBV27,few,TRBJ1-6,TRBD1,TGTGCCAGCAGTTTATTGGGACAGGGGGCCTCCTATAATTCACCCCTCCACTTT,CASSLLGQGASYNSPLHF
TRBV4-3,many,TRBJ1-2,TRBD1,TGCGCCAGCAGCCAGGACAGGGTGGTTGTCTATGGCTACACCTTC,CASSQDRVVVYGYTF
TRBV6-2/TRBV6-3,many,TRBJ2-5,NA,TGTGCCAGCAGTTACTCTCTGAAACGAGAGACCCAGTACTTC,CASSYSLKRETQYF